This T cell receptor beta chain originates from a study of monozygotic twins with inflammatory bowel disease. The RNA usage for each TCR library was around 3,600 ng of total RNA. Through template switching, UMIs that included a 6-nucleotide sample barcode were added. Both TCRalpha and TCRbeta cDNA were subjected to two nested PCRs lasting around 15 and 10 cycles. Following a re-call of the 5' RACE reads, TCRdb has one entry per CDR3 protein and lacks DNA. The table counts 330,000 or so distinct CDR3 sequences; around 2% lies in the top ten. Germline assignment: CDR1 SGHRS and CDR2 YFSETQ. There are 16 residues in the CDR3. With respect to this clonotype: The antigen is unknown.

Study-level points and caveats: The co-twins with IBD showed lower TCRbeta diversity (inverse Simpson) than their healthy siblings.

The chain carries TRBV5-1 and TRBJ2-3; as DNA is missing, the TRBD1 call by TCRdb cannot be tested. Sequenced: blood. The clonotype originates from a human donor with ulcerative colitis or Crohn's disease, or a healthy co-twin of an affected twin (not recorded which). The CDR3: CASRNSGTGGTDTQYF.